The present T cell receptor beta chain was sequenced within a study of blood T cell repertoires in COVID-19. Profiling relied on immunoSEQ multiplex PCR, and the TCRdb table lists in-frame clones only, not all of them. This sample yields 25,000 to 30,000 clones, of which roughly 89% are seen a single time; 4.9% belongs to the top ten. The specimen was peripheral blood. The sequence derives from a man in his 70s with active COVID-19.

DNA of the CDR3: TGTGCCAGCAGGGCCCGGGACACGAACACTGAAGCTTTCTTT. Its protein product is CASRARDTNTEAFF. The J gene is TRBJ1-1, the V gene TRBV3-1 (or the pseudogene TRBV3-2), with a possible D match to TRBD1 (6 bases). CDR1 is LGHDT and CDR2 is YNNKEL in the germline V gene (reference sequence). The CDR3 consists of 14 residues. V was cut by 6 bases and J by 1 base, with 12 bases left in between.